The 18 T cell receptor beta chains presented below share a single source sample, sequenced in a study of blood T cell repertoires in COVID-19. Using immunoSEQ multiplex PCR, the repertoire was profiled, and TCRdb retains in-frame clones only, with some absent. Of about 190,000 clones in the sample, roughly 85% were seen once. The sequencing sample was made of peripheral blood. The receptors here all came from a woman older than 75 with acute or convalescent COVID-19.

The chain carries TRBV12-3 or TRBV12-4 and TRBJ2-2; D is possibly TRBD1 (6 bases). V was pared by 5 bases and J by 6 bases, with 10 bases between. This CDR3 is built from 13 residues. CDR3: CASSKYRAGELFF. The CDR3 DNA reads TGTGCCAGCAGTAAATACAGGGCCGGGGAGCTGTTTTTT.

The gene calls are TRBV5-4 and TRBJ1-2; D possibly corresponds to TRBD1 (5 bases). Germline assignment: CDR1 SGHNT and CDR2 YYREEE (reference sequence). V was pared by 2 bases and J by 4 bases, with 15 bases between. The CDR3 has 15 amino acids. CDR3 protein: CASSFLQADPYGYTF. The CDR3 nucleotides are TGTGCCAGCAGCTTTCTACAGGCCGACCCCTATGGCTACACCTTC.

The DNA for the CDR3 is TGTGCCAGCAGTCCAAACAGGGATACGCAGTATTTT. It is translated as CASSPNRDTQYF. The chain recombines TRBV6-5 with TRBJ2-3; D may be TRBD1 (5 bases). V lost 5 bases and J lost 6, with 9 bases in between. Germline V gives CDR1 MNHEY, CDR2 SVGAGI. The CDR3 is 12 residues long.

The chain joins TRBV27 to TRBJ2-1; 14 nucleotides line up with TRBD2. This CDR3 comprises 14 residues. V lost 7 bases, J lost 10 bases, and 6 bases stayed unmatched. CDR1 and CDR2 from the germline V gene are MNHEY and SMNVEV (reference sequence). This CDR3 reads CASTQTSGRGEQFF. In DNA form, the CDR3 reads TGTGCCAGCACCCAGACTAGCGGGAGGGGGGAGCAGTTCTTC.

The gene calls are TRBV6-5 and TRBJ2-7; TRBD2 agrees at 7 bases. The CDR3 totals 15 residues. J lost 0 bases, V lost 10 bases, and 12 bases had no gene match. CDR1 and CDR2 (germline): MNHEY, SVGAGI. The CDR3 spells CATRRGYTSSYEQYF. The CDR3 nucleotides read TGTGCCACCCGGCGGGGGTATACATCCTCCTACGAGCAGTACTTC.

The chain employs TRBV6-2 or TRBV6-3 and TRBJ1-5; D is ambiguous. V gave up 0 bases and J gave up 5 bases, with 8 bases separating them. CDR3 length: 14 amino acids. The V gene's germline CDR1 is MNHEY and CDR2 SVGEGT. DNA for the CDR3: TGTGCCAGCAGTTACTCGAACAGTGATCAGCCCCAGCATTTT. This sequence encodes CASSYSNSDQPQHF.

CDR3: CASRGQGNTEAFF. CDR3 coding DNA: TGTGCCAGCAGGGGACAGGGGAACACTGAAGCTTTCTTT. This chain connects TRBV9 to TRBJ1-1; 9 positions agree with TRBD1. V lost 5 bases, J lost 1 base, and 0 bases stayed unmatched. Germline CDR1 reads SGDLS; CDR2 reads YYNGEE. The CDR3 runs 13 residues.

The chain has TRBV12-5 and TRBJ2-3, with 9 positions matching TRBD2. This CDR3 region has 16 residues. Germline lookup yields CDR1 LGHNT and CDR2 FRNRAP. Trimming at V came to 5 bases and at J to 2 bases, leaving 8 bases not matched to a gene. CDR3 loop: CASGPISSGTTDTQYF. The CDR3 DNA follows: TGTGCTAGTGGTCCTATCTCTAGCGGGACCACAGATACGCAGTATTTT.

The chain uses TRBV7-9 and TRBJ2-5, with D perhaps TRBD2 (6 bases). Germline V gene lookup returns CDR1 SEHNR and CDR2 FQNEAQ (reference sequence). V was shortened by 4 bases and J by 5 bases, with 17 bases between the two germline ends. This CDR3 is 15 amino acids long. CDR3 in amino acids: CASSSSRGSWETQYF. CDR3 nucleotides: TGTGCCAGCAGCTCTTCACGGGGGAGTTGGGAGACCCAGTACTTC.

This clone was seen once. The rearrangement uses TRBV28 and TRBJ2-7; 8 nucleotides agree with TRBD1. This CDR3 has 14 amino acids. CDR1 is MDHEN, CDR2 SYDVKM, per germline. The V and J ends lost 6 bases and 7 bases, in that order; junction bases with no gene match: 11. The DNA for the CDR3 is TGTGCCAGCAGGGCCGGGACAGGATGGTATGAGCAGTACTTC. The encoded protein is CASRAGTGWYEQYF.

This chain links TRBV24-1 with TRBJ2-3; the match to TRBD2 covers 7 bases. CDR3 size: 15 residues. V shed 4 bases, J shed 4 bases, and the junction held 7 bases outside the gene matches. In germline, CDR1 is KGHDR, CDR2 SFDVKD. This CDR3 is CATSDPTSTADTQYF. CDR3 DNA sequence: TGTGCCACCAGTGACCCGACTAGCACTGCAGATACGCAGTATTTT.

The rearrangement links TRBV5-1 to TRBJ2-5; 8 bases match TRBD1. Looked up from germline, CDR1 is SGHRS and CDR2 is YFSETQ. Losses at the gene ends were 6 bases for V and 4 bases for J; bases not matched to a gene: 11. CDR3 size: 15 residues. CDR3 in DNA: TGCGCCAGCAACCTACTGACAGGGGCGGGAGAGACCCAGTACTTC. Amino acids: CASNLLTGAGETQYF.

The chain links TRBV11-2 to TRBJ1-4, with TRBD1 matching over 8 bases. CDR1 is SGHAT, CDR2 FQNNGV, per germline. This CDR3 is built from 15 residues. V trimming: 4 bases; J trimming: 7 bases; junction bases outside the gene matches: 8. The CDR3, as DNA: TGTGCCAGCAGCTCCGGACAGGGACGGGGTGAAAAACTGTTTTTT. This codes for CASSSGQGRGEKLFF.

This sequence joins TRBV19 and TRBJ2-6, with D perhaps matching TRBD1 (5 bases). CDR1 and CDR2 (germline): LNHDA, SQIVND (reference sequence). Between the trimmed V and J ends, which lost 3 bases and 4 bases, there was a span of 16 bases. The CDR3 runs 17 residues. The CDR3 DNA sequence: TGTGCCAGTAGTATCCTAACAGGTGACGCGGGGGCCAACGTCCTGACTTTC. Translation: CASSILTGDAGANVLTF.

The chain couples TRBV18 to TRBJ1-4, with unresolved D. The CDR3 covers 15 residues. Germline-derived CDR1 and CDR2 are KGHSH and LQKENI. The V and J ends lost 0 bases and 7 bases respectively, with 12 bases between them. CDR3 nucleotide sequence: TGTGCCAGCTCACCACCCGCAGGATCGCGTGAAAAACTGTTTTTT. Protein sequence: CASSPPAGSREKLFF. The full variable domain, rest sourced from reference TRBV18 and TRBJ1-4, is NAGVMQNPRHLVRRRGQEARLRCSPMKGHSHVYWYRQLPEEGLKFMVYLQKENIIDESGMPKERFSAEFPKEGPSILRIQQVVRGDSAAYFCASSPPAGSREKLFFGSGTQLSVL.

Concerning this clone: A read error may account for a junction end that differs from germline. The chain employs TRBV7-7 and TRBJ1-4; possible D gene TRBD1, 6 bases. Germline V gene data show CDR1 as SSHAT and CDR2 as FNYEAQ (reference sequence). The CDR3 is made up of 17 amino acids. CDR3 region: CASSLEGQGRANEKLFF. In DNA form, the CDR3 reads TGTGCTAGCAGCTTAGAGGGACAAGGGAGAGCAAATGAAAAACTGTTTTTT.

The chain has TRBV5-1 and TRBJ1-1; the D gene is possibly TRBD1 (6 bases). The CDR3 runs to 13 residues. V lost 4 bases, J lost 1 base, and 8 bases lay in between. CDR1 and CDR2 (germline): SGHRS, YFSETQ. CDR3 residues: CASSQQGNTEAFF. For the CDR3, the DNA is TGCGCCAGCAGCCAACAGGGGAACACTGAAGCTTTCTTT. The variable domain in full, completed from reference TRBV5-1 and TRBJ1-1, reads KAGVTQTPRYLIKTRGQQVTLSCSPISGHRSVSWYQQTPGQGLQFLFEYFSETQRNKGNFPGRFSGRQFSNSRSEMNVSTLELGDSALYLCASSQQGNTEAFFGQGTRLTVV.

The rearrangement joins TRBV27 to TRBJ2-7; 10 bases are shared with TRBD1. Germline V lookup: CDR1 MNHEY, CDR2 SMNVEV (reference sequence). The length of the CDR3 is 14 residues. J gave up 3 bases and V 5 bases, and 4 bases lay outside the gene matches. The CDR3: CASSRDRGSYEQYF. CDR3 in DNA: TGTGCCAGCAGTAGGGACAGGGGCAGCTACGAGCAGTACTTC.